Shown below are 26 T cell receptor beta chains from a single sample sequenced in a study of technical replicates of blood from several donors. Measured with immunoSEQ multiplex PCR; TCRdb has only the in-frame clones, and not every one. The sample gives 70,000 or so clones, over 70% of which show up once; around 4.6% is in the top ten. Sequencing was performed on PBMCs. These receptors were collected from a human donor in good health. Some clones in this sample may be carry-over from other donors' samples.

The chain employs TRBV15 and TRBJ2-5; D call uncertain. The CDR3 is 15 residues long. Germline V gene data show CDR1 as LNHNV and CDR2 as YYDKDF (reference sequence). Trimming took 0 bases from V and 1 from J, leaving 9 bases between them. This CDR3 is CATSRDWAVQETQYF. The CDR3 coding sequence is TGTGCCACCAGCAGAGATTGGGCAGTCCAAGAGACCCAGTACTTC.

The rearrangement links TRBV2 to TRBJ2-7; D is possibly TRBD1 (5 bases). Trimming removed 6 bases from V and 4 bases from J, with 7 bases in between. CDR1 and CDR2 (germline): SNHLY, FYNNEI. The CDR3 runs 11 residues. CDR3 sequence (DNA): TGTGCCAGCAGCCAGGGATACGAGCAGTACTTC. Translated, it gives CASSQGYEQYF.

This clone appeared a single time. V is TRBV11-2 and J is TRBJ2-5; 7 bases are a match to TRBD2. The V gene end was trimmed by 5 bases and the J gene end by 5 bases; junction bases not matched to a gene: 17. Germline CDR1 and CDR2: SGHAT and FQNNGV. This CDR3 has 17 residues. The CDR3 bases are TGTGCCAGCAGCCCGGGGGGAGGGAGGCGAGGAGGGGAGACCCAGTACTTC. Its translation is CASSPGGGRRGGETQYF.

J is TRBJ1-2 and V is TRBV5-4; D is undetermined. Germline CDR1 reads SGHNT; CDR2 reads YYREEE (reference sequence). Trimming shortened V by 3 bases and J by 4 bases, and 10 bases separated the two germline ends. There are 13 residues in the CDR3. The CDR3 spells CASSYETSYGYTF. CDR3 DNA: TGTGCCAGCAGCTATGAGACAAGCTATGGCTACACCTTC.

The chain links TRBV6-1 to TRBJ2-2, with 8 bases fitting TRBD1. Trimming cost V 4 bases and J 5 bases; bases outside gene matches: 9. The CDR3 length is 16 residues. CDR1 is MNHNS, CDR2 SASEGT, per germline. The CDR3 spells CASSAGTGGFTGELFF. As DNA, the CDR3 is TGTGCCAGCAGTGCCGGAACAGGGGGGTTTACCGGGGAGCTGTTTTTT.

The chain is built from TRBV7-9 and TRBJ2-1; the D gene is possibly TRBD1 (7 bases). V was shortened by 5 bases and J by 7 bases, with 18 bases between the two germline ends. The germline V gene has CDR1 SEHNR and CDR2 FQNEAQ (reference sequence). This CDR3 region has 15 residues. CDR3 coding DNA: TGTGCCAGCAGCCAGGGGGGCTTCAACTGGAATGAGCAGTTCTTC. Amino acid sequence: CASSQGGFNWNEQFF.

The gene calls are TRBV11-2 and TRBJ2-1, with TRBD2 matching 8 bases. The junction had 4 bases not matched to a gene; V was cut back by 1 base and J by 5 bases. Germline assignment: CDR1 SGHAT and CDR2 FQNNGV. This CDR3 is built from 15 residues. The CDR3 bases are TGTGCCAGCAGCTTAGTTAGCGGGGTCAACAATGAGCAGTTCTTC. It specifies CASSLVSGVNNEQFF.

A few counts support this clone. The chain couples TRBV19 to TRBJ1-5; unclear D gene. Germline assignment: CDR1 LNHDA and CDR2 SQIVND (reference sequence). V was trimmed by 6 bases and J by 4 bases, leaving 7 bases between them. This CDR3 is built from 12 residues. CDR3 sequence: CASRGNNQPQHF. CDR3 in DNA: TGTGCCAGTAGGGGCAATAATCAGCCCCAGCATTTT. Using reference TRBV19 and TRBJ1-5 for the parts outside the CDR3, the full variable domain is DGGITQSPKYLFRKEGQNVTLSCEQNLNHDAMYWYRQDPGQGLRLIYYSQIVNDFQKGDIAEGYSVSREKKESFPLTVTSAQKNPTAFYLCASRGNNQPQHFGDGTRLSIL.

The chain links TRBV11-2 to TRBJ2-7; TRBD2 aligns across 12 bases. The germline gives CDR1 SGHAT, CDR2 FQNNGV. The CDR3 length is 16 residues. V lost 4 bases, J lost 4 bases, and 8 bases stayed unmatched. CDR3 DNA sequence: TGTGCCAGCAGCTCGAGACTAGCGGGAGTAGTGTACGAGCAGTACTTC. Protein sequence: CASSSRLAGVVYEQYF.

The table lists this clone with a count of one. This chain connects TRBV10-3 to TRBJ2-5; possible D gene TRBD2, 5 bases. V lost 10 bases to trimming and J lost 5 bases, with 11 bases between them. Germline CDR1 is ENHRY and CDR2 is SYGVKD. The CDR3 totals 11 residues. The CDR3 coding sequence is TGTGCCACCCTACTAGAGGAGACCCAGTACTTC. Its protein product is CATLLEETQYF.

The chain uses TRBV19 and TRBJ2-5; weak D call: TRBD2 (7 bases). The germline V gene has CDR1 LNHDA and CDR2 SQIVND (reference sequence). V lost 2 bases to trimming and J lost 5 bases, with 15 bases between them. The CDR3 runs 15 residues. CDR3 sequence (DNA): TGTGCCAGTAGTATATGGGGGGGGCGAGGGGAGACCCAGTACTTC. Its translation is CASSIWGGRGETQYF. Combining the CDR3 with reference TRBV19 and TRBJ2-5 gives the whole variable domain DGGITQSPKYLFRKEGQNVTLSCEQNLNHDAMYWYRQDPGQGLRLIYYSQIVNDFQKGDIAEGYSVSREKKESFPLTVTSAQKNPTAFYLCASSIWGGRGETQYFGPGTRLLVL.

The chain links TRBV7-8 to TRBJ2-2, with D unresolved. The V end was cut by 1 base, the J end by 0 bases, with 6 bases between. The CDR3 has 15 amino acids. Germline CDR1 SGHVS, CDR2 FQNEAQ. For the CDR3, the DNA is TGTGCCAGCAGCTTAGGGCAGTCGAACACCGGGGAGCTGTTTTTT. As protein: CASSLGQSNTGELFF.

J is TRBJ1-5 and V is TRBV18; a weak D match, TRBD1 (6 bases). The ends were cut back, 3 bases at V and 6 bases at J, with 12 bases in the middle. Germline V CDR1 and CDR2: KGHSH, LQKENI. CDR3 length: 14 residues. The CDR3 reads CASSPARGGQPQHF. CDR3 nucleotides: TGTGCCAGCTCACCGGCCAGGGGCGGTCAGCCCCAGCATTTT.

The V and J genes are TRBV9 and TRBJ2-1, with TRBD2 as a possible D gene (6 bases). CDR3 length: 15 amino acids. Germline CDR1 SGDLS, CDR2 YYNGEE. The V end lost 4 bases, the J end lost 0 bases, and 11 bases lay between the germline ends. The CDR3 spells CASSPRGSSYNEQFF. The DNA of the CDR3 is TGTGCCAGCAGCCCCCGGGGGAGCTCCTACAATGAGCAGTTCTTC. The entire variable domain, with the rest obtained from reference TRBV9 and TRBJ2-1, is as follows: DSGVTQTPKHLITATGQRVTLRCSPRSGDLSVYWYQQSLDQGLQFLIQYYNGEERAKGNILERFSAQQFPDLHSELNLSSLELGDSALYFCASSPRGSSYNEQFFGPGTRLTVL.

The chain combines TRBV9 with TRBJ1-4; D unclear. CDR1 is SGDLS, CDR2 YYNGEE, per germline. Trimming removed 2 bases from V and 0 bases from J, with 5 bases in between. The CDR3 has 14 amino acids. Here the CDR3 reads CASSVTATNEKLFF. CDR3 DNA: TGTGCCAGCAGCGTTACAGCAACTAATGAAAAACTGTTTTTT.

The CDR3 protein is CASSPAGLTRNEQFF. The CDR3 DNA follows: TGTGCCAGCAGCCCCGCTGGACTAACACGGAATGAGCAGTTCTTC. This chain links TRBV7-8 with TRBJ2-1; D perhaps matches TRBD2 (6 bases). With 5 bases removed from V and 7 bases from J, the gap between germline ends came to 18 bases. Germline assignment: CDR1 SGHVS and CDR2 FQNEAQ. The CDR3 is 15 residues long.

The chain recombines TRBV10-3 with TRBJ2-1; 10 bases agree with TRBD2. V was clipped by 6 bases and J by 1 base; unmatched bases: 9. Germline V gene lookup returns CDR1 ENHRY and CDR2 SYGVKD. This CDR3 region has 17 residues. CDR3 DNA sequence: TGTGCCATCAGAGCCAGCGGGAGGGCCGGGTCCTACAATGAGCAGTTCTTC. Amino acids: CAIRASGRAGSYNEQFF.

This chain links TRBV6-1 with TRBJ1-2; a weak D match, TRBD1 (6 bases). Between the trimmed V and J ends, which lost 7 bases and 5 bases, there was a span of 17 bases. The CDR3 loop spans 14 amino acids. Germline assignment: CDR1 MNHNS and CDR2 SASEGT. CDR3 region: CASIGQYLLYGYTF. DNA for the CDR3: TGTGCCAGCATTGGACAGTACCTTTTGTATGGCTACACCTTC.

The rearrangement links TRBV7-2 to TRBJ1-2; D gene uncertain. This CDR3 is built from 14 residues. V dropped 0 bases and J dropped 8 bases, with 13 bases sitting between them. Germline V lookup: CDR1 SGHTA, CDR2 FQGNSA. Here the CDR3 reads CASSLARAPDGYTF. DNA for the CDR3: TGTGCCAGCAGCTTAGCGAGGGCCCCGGACGGCTACACCTTC.

V and J are TRBV28 and TRBJ2-7; the match to TRBD2 covers 8 bases. This CDR3 is built from 14 residues. V dropped 6 bases and J dropped 4; count of bases not matched to a gene: 8. The germline gives CDR1 MDHEN, CDR2 SYDVKM. CDR3 sequence: CASSTSGRGYEQYF. CDR3 nucleotides: TGTGCCAGCAGCACCAGCGGGAGAGGATACGAGCAGTACTTC.

The chain is built from TRBV7-7 and TRBJ2-5; 10 bases are a match to TRBD2. The CDR3 has 15 amino acids. Germline loops: CDR1 SSHAT, CDR2 FNYEAQ (reference sequence). J gave up 2 bases and V 1 base, and 1 base lay outside the gene matches. The CDR3 DNA follows: TGTGCCAGCAGCTTAGATAGCGGGAGGCAAGAGACCCAGTACTTC. Translation: CASSLDSGRQETQYF.

This chain joins TRBV7-8 and TRBJ1-2; the D is unclear. The CDR3 runs to 13 residues. V lost 8 bases and J lost 2, with 12 bases in between. Germline values: CDR1 SGHVS, CDR2 FQNEAQ. The CDR3 DNA reads as TGTGCCAGCTCGCCCCAACAAAACTATGGCTACACCTTC. Translating gives CASSPQQNYGYTF.

This clone was recorded a few times. This CDR3 reads CAVGTMNTEAFF. CDR3 nucleotides: TGTGCCGTGGGGACAATGAACACTGAAGCTTTCTTT. The chain has TRBV10-3 and TRBJ1-1; D is possibly TRBD1 (6 bases). The V gene's germline CDR1 is ENHRY and CDR2 SYGVKD. This CDR3 is built from 12 residues. V gave up 11 bases and J gave up 0 bases, with 10 bases separating them.

This chain joins TRBV18 and TRBJ1-3, with no clear D. Germline values: CDR1 KGHSH, CDR2 LQKENI. Trimming cost V 0 bases and J 0 bases, with 12 bases left between them. The CDR3 consists of 17 residues. In DNA, the CDR3 is TGTGCCAGCTCACCACCGCCTCTAAGCCGCTCTGGAAACACCATATATTTT. Its translation: CASSPPPLSRSGNTIYF.

CDR3 sequence: CAWRGDTWAFSNTPISTNEQFF. CDR3 DNA sequence: TGTGCCTGGAGGGGGGACACTTGGGCATTCTCAAACACCCCAATCTCTACAAATGAGCAGTTCTTC. The chain has TRBV30 and TRBJ2-1; D perhaps matches TRBD1 (6 bases). Germline values: CDR1 GTSNPN, CDR2 SVGIG (reference sequence). With 3 bases removed from V and 7 bases from J, the gap between germline ends came to 40 bases. This CDR3 has 22 amino acids.

This chain links TRBV10-3 with TRBJ1-6; D may be TRBD1 (6 bases). This CDR3 spans 13 amino acids. Trimming left V 2 bases short and J 7 bases short, with 6 bases between. The germline V gene encodes CDR1 ENHRY and CDR2 SYGVKD. The CDR3 reads CAISEQGNSPLHF. CDR3 nucleotide sequence: TGTGCCATCAGTGAGCAGGGGAATTCACCCCTCCACTTT.